The clone carrying this TCR beta chain appeared once. The data were taken from a study of blood T cell repertoires in COVID-19. For the study at large: Material from acute and convalescent COVID-19 was sourced from the United States, Italy and Spain. Sources were T cells, B-cell-depleted T cells, or PBMCs; the material itself was cDNA or gDNA.

Under the authors' procedure: Amplified reference gene primers provided the basis for estimating nucleated cell counts. The method was immunoSEQ multiplex PCR; TCRdb's version includes in-frame clones alone and lacks a portion of them. That table is the source of V, J and clone size, and D and trimming were worked out from the DNA. The table lists 50,000 to 70,000 clones, roughly 90% of them singletons. The CDR3 consists of 14 residues. The germline V gene encodes CDR1 SGHAT and CDR2 FQNNGV. Trimming cost V 8 bases and J 0 bases; bases outside gene matches: 3. The chain employs TRBV11-2 and TRBJ2-1, with 8 bases identical to TRBD2. The receptor comes from a woman of 80 years or more with active COVID-19. What was sequenced was peripheral blood. CDR3 loop: CASGGGSSYNEQFF. The CDR3 coding sequence is TGTGCCAGCGGCGGGGGGAGCTCCTACAATGAGCAGTTCTTC.